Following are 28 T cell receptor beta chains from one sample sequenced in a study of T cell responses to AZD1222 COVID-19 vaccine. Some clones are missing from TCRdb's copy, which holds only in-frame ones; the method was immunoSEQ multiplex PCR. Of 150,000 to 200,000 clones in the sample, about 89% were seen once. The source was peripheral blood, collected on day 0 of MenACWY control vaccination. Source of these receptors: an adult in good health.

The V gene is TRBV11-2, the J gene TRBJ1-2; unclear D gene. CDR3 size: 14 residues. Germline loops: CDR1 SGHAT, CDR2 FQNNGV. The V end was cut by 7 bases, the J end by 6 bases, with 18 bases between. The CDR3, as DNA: TGTGCCAGCAACGAAGGTCGGGGATCGGATGGCTACACCTTC. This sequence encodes CASNEGRGSDGYTF.

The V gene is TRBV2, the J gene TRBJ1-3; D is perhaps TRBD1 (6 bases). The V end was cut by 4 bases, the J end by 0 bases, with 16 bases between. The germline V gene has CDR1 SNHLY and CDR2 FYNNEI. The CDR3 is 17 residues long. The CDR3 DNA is TGTGCCAGCAGTGCGAACAGGGCTATCAGCTCTGGAAACACCATATATTTT. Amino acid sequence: CASSANRAISSGNTIYF.

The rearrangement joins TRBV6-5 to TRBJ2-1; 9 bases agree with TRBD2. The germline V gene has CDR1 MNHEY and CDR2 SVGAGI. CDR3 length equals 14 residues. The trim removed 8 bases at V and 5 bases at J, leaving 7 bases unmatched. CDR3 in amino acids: CASESGRKHNEQFF. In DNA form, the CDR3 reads TGTGCCAGCGAAAGCGGGAGGAAACACAATGAGCAGTTCTTC.

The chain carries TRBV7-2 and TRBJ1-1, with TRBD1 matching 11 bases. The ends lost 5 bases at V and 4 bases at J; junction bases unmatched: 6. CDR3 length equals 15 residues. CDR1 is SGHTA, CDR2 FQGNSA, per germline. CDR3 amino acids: CASSPDRGRGTEAFF. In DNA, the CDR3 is TGTGCCAGCAGCCCGGACAGGGGGCGGGGCACTGAAGCTTTCTTT.

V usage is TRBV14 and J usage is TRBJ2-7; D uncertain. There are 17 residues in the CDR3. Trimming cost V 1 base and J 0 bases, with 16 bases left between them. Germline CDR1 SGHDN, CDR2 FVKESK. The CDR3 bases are TGTGCCAGCAGCCAAGCCCTCGGACCGAAAGCCTCCTACGAGCAGTACTTC. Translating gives CASSQALGPKASYEQYF.

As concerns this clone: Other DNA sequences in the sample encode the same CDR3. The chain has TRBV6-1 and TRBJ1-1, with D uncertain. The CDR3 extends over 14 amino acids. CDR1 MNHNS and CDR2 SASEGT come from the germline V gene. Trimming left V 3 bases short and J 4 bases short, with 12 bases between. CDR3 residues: CASSEPSVGTEAFF. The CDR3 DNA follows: TGTGCCAGCAGTGAGCCCTCAGTGGGCACTGAAGCTTTCTTT.

The CDR3 sequence: CATSDRQGSNYGYTF. In DNA form, the CDR3 reads TGTGCCACCAGTGATAGGCAGGGGAGCAACTATGGCTACACCTTC. The chain carries TRBV24-1 and TRBJ1-2; D possibly corresponds to TRBD1 (6 bases). V lost 3 bases, J lost 2 bases, and 12 bases lay in between. CDR1 and CDR2 from the germline V gene are KGHDR and SFDVKD. The CDR3 spans 15 residues.

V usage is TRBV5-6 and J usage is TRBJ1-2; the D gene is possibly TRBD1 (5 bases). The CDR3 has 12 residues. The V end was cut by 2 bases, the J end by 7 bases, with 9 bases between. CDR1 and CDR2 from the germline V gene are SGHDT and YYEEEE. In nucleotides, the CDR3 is TGTGCCAGCAGCTTAGGGGTGGGTGGCTACACCTTC. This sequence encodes CASSLGVGGYTF.

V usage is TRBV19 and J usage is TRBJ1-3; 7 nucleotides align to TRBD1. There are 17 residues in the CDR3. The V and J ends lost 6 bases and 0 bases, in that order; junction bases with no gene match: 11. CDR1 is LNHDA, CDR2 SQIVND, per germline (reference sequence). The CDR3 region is CASRTPEGGRSGNTIYF. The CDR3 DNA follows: TGTGCCAGTAGGACACCAGAAGGGGGCCGCTCTGGAAACACCATATATTTT. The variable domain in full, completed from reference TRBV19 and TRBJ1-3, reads DGGITQSPKYLFRKEGQNVTLSCEQNLNHDAMYWYRQDPGQGLRLIYYSQIVNDFQKGDIAEGYSVSREKKESFPLTVTSAQKNPTAFYLCASRTPEGGRSGNTIYFGEGSWLTVV.

CDR3 sequence reads: CASSQFGAGTEGNTIYF. CDR3 bases: TGTGCCAGCAGCCAATTTGGCGCTGGGACAGAGGGAAACACCATATATTTT. The rearrangement joins TRBV3-1 (or the pseudogene TRBV3-2) to TRBJ1-3; TRBD1 aligns across 7 bases. The trim removed 2 bases at V and 4 bases at J, leaving 11 bases unmatched. This CDR3 spans 17 amino acids. The V gene's germline CDR1 is LGHDT and CDR2 YNNKEL (reference sequence).

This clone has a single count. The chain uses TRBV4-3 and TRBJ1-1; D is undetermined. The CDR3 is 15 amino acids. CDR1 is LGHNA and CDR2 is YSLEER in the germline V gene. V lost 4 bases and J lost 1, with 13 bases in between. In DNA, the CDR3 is TGCGCCAGCAGCCCAACAAGGGCCCCGAACACTGAAGCTTTCTTT. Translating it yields CASSPTRAPNTEAFF.

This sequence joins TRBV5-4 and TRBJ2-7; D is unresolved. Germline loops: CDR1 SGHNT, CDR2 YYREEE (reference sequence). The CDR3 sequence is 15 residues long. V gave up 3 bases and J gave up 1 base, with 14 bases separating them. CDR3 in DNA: TGTGCCAGCAGCTCTTTCCCTCGTTCGTCCTACGAGCAGTACTTC. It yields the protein CASSSFPRSSYEQYF.

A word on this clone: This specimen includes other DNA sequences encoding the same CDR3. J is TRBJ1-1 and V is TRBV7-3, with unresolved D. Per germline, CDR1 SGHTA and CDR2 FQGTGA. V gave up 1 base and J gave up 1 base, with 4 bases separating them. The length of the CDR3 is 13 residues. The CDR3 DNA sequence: TGTGCCAGCAGCTTAAACGGGAACACTGAAGCTTTCTTT. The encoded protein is CASSLNGNTEAFF.

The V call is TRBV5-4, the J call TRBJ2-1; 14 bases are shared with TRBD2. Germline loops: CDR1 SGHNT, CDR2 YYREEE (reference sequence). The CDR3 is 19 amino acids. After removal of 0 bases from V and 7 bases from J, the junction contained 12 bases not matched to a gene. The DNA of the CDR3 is TGTGCCAGCAGCTTGGTTCAGGGGACTAGCGGGAGAGTAAAAAATGAGCAGTTCTTC. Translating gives CASSLVQGTSGRVKNEQFF.

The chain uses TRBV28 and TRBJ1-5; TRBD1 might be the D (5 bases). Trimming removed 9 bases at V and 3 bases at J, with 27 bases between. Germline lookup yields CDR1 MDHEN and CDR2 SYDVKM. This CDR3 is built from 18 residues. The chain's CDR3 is CASLNRTSGLRANQPQHF. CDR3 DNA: TGTGCCAGTCTAAACAGAACCTCAGGGTTACGGGCCAATCAGCCCCAGCATTTT.

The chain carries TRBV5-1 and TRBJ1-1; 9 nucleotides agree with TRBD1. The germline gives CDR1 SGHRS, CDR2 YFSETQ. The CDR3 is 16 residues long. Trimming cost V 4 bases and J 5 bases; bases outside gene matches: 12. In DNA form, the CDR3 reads TGCGCCAGCAGCCCCGACAGGGGGAATTTGGTTACTGAAGCTTTCTTT. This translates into CASSPDRGNLVTEAFF.

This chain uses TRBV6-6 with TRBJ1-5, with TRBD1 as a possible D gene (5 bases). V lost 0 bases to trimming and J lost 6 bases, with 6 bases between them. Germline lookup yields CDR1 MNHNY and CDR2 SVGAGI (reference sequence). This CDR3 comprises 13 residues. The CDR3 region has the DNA TGTGCCAGCAGTTACTCGGGGGTTCAGCCCCAGCATTTT. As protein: CASSYSGVQPQHF.

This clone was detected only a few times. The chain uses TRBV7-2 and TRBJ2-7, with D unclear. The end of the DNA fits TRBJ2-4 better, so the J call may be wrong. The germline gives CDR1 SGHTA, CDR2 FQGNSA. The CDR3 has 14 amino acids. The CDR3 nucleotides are TGTGCCAGCAGCTTAGCGGATAGGGTTTCCATTCAGTACTTC. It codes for CASSLADRVSIQYF.

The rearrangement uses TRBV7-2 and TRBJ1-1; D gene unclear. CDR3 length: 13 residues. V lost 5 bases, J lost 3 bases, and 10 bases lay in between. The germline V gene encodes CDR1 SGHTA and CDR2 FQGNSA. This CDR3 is CASSPQGDTEAFF. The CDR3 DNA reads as TGTGCCAGCAGCCCCCAAGGCGACACTGAAGCTTTCTTT.

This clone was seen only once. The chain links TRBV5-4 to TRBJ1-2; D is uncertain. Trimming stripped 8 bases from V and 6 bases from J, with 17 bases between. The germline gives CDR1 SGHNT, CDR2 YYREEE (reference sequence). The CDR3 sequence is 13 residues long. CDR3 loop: CASKPAPGHGYTF. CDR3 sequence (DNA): TGTGCCAGTAAACCTGCCCCCGGGCATGGCTACACCTTC.

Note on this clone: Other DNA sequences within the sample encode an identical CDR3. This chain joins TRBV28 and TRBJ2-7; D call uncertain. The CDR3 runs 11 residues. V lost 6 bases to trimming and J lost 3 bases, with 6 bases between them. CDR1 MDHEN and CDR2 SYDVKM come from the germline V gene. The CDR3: CASRDVYEQYF. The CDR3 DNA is TGTGCCAGCAGAGATGTCTACGAGCAGTACTTC. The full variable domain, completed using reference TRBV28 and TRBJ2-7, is DVKVTQSSRYLVKRTGEKVFLECVQDMDHENMFWYRQDPGLGLRLIYFSYDVKMKEKGDIPEGYSVSREKKERFSLILESASTNQTSMYLCASRDVYEQYFGPGTRLTVT.

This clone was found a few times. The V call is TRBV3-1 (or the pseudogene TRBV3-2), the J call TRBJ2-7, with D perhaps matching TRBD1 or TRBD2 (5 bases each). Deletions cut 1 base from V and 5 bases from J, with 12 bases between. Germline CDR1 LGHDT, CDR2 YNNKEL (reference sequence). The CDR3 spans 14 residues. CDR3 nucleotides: TGTGCCAGCAGCCAAGCGGGGCCAGGCGACGAGCAGTACTTC. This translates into CASSQAGPGDEQYF.

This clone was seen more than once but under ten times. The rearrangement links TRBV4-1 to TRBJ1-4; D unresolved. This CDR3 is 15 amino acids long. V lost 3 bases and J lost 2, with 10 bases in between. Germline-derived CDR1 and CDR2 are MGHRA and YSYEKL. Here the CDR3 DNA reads TGCGCCAGCAGCCAGGGTTTAAGGACTAATGAAAAACTGTTTTTT. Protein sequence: CASSQGLRTNEKLFF.

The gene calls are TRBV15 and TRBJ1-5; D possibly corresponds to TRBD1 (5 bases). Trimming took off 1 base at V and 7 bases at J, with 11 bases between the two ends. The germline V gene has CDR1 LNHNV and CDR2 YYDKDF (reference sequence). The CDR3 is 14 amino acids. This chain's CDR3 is CATSRGGSGQPQHF. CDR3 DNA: TGTGCCACCAGCAGAGGAGGGTCAGGGCAGCCCCAGCATTTT. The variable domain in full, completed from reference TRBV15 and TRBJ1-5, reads DAMVIQNPRYQVTQFGKPVTLSCSQTLNHNVMYWYQQKSSQAPKLLFHYYDKDFNNEADTPDNFQSRRPNTSFCFLDIRSPGLGDTAMYLCATSRGGSGQPQHFGDGTRLSIL.

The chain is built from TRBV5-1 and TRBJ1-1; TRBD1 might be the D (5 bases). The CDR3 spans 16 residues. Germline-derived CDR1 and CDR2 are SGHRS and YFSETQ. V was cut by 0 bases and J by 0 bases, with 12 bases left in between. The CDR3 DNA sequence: TGCGCCAGCAGCTTGGCTGGGGCACAGGTGAACACTGAAGCTTTCTTT. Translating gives CASSLAGAQVNTEAFF.

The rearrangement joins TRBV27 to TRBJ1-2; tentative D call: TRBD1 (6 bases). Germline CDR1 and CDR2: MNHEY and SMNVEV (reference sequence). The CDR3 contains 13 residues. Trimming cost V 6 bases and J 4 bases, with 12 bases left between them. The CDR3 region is CASRGGASYGYTF. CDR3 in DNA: TGTGCCAGCAGGGGGGGGGCGAGCTATGGCTACACCTTC.

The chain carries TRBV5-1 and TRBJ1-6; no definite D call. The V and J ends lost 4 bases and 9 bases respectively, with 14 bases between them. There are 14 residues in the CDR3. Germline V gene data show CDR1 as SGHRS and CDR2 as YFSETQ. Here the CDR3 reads CASSPLGATSPLHF. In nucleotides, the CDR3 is TGCGCCAGCAGCCCCTTAGGCGCGACTTCACCCCTCCACTTT. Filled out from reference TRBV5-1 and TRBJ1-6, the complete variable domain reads KAGVTQTPRYLIKTRGQQVTLSCSPISGHRSVSWYQQTPGQGLQFLFEYFSETQRNKGNFPGRFSGRQFSNSRSEMNVSTLELGDSALYLCASSPLGATSPLHFGNGTRLTVT.

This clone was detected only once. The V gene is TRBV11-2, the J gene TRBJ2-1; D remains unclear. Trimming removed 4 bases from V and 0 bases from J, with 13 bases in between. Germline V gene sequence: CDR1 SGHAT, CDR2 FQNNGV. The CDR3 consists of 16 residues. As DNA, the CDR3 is TGTGCCAGCAGCTCGACCCTCCTTAGCTCCTACAATGAGCAGTTCTTC. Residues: CASSSTLLSSYNEQFF.